The entry below gives a single T cell receptor beta chain sequence along with its context. Antigen: not known. CDR1 SGHRS and CDR2 YFSETQ come from the germline V gene. This CDR3 has 16 residues. Germline trimming cut 4 bases from V and 2 bases from J; bases unmatched to any gene: 8. This record belongs to a study of shared clonotypes between healthy human individuals. Study-wide points: Clonotypes shared by all four donors outscored non-shared clonotypes in generation probability. Only blood underwent sampling, and tissue repertoires likely differ. Compared with memory subsets, naive subsets generally had larger estimated richness.

TCRdb keeps only in-frame clones here, not all; method: immunoSEQ multiplex PCR. The table records around 2.1 million clones, approximately 94% of them present only once. This receptor was obtained from a man in his late teens or twenties in good health. V usage is TRBV5-1 and J usage is TRBJ2-3, with TRBD2 identical over 9 bases. Sample: naive CD4+ T cells sorted from blood. Subset here: CD45RA+ positively selected. The CDR3 here is CASSLSGGQLTDTQYF. CDR3 sequence (DNA): TGCGCCAGCAGCCTTAGCGGGGGCCAACTCACAGATACGCAGTATTTT.